This section outlines one T cell receptor (beta chain) sequence together with its context. This specimen belongs to a study of cytomegalovirus exposure and HLA in healthy donors. Study information: The study's early data release held 75 million to 95 million unique TCRs from HLA-typed donors.

Primers included in the PCR were 60 Vbeta and 13 Jbeta primers. TCRdb keeps only in-frame clones here, not all; method: immunoSEQ multiplex PCR. This table has about 160,000 clones, about four fifths appearing once. The clonotype originates from a young woman in good health and CMV-seropositive. Sequencing was performed on PBMCs.

The CDR3 spells CASSSDRVGNTIYF. CDR3 nucleotides: TGTGCCAGCAGCTCTGACAGGGTTGGAAACACCATATATTTT. This chain joins TRBV7-9 and TRBJ1-3; 7 nucleotides line up with TRBD1. Unmatched junction bases numbered 3, after V lost 4 bases and J lost 3 bases. The germline V gene encodes CDR1 SEHNR and CDR2 FQNEAQ (reference sequence). This CDR3 comprises 14 residues.